The clone carrying this TCR beta chain was observed a single time. TCRdb reanalysed the PCR reads using MiXCR and keeps one entry per CDR3 protein. The sample holds 10,000 to 15,000 distinct CDR3 sequences, about 54% seen once. The data belong to a study of tumor-infiltrating lymphocytes in oesophageal squamous cell carcinoma. The CDR3 has 14 residues. Germline assignment: CDR1 SGHTA and CDR2 FQGNSA. This sequence originates from a female donor with esophageal squamous cell carcinoma. The J gene is TRBJ2-3, the V gene TRBV7-2; perhaps TRBD1 as D (5 bases). The closer fit of TRBJ1-1 to the DNA end suggests the J call may be wrong. Input material: esophageal tumor tissue. CDR3 coding DNA: TGTGCCAGCAGTTGGGGACTTACGAACACTGAAGCTTTCTTT. Encoded protein: CASSWGLTNTEAFF.